This T cell receptor beta chain was sequenced during a study of CD8 T cells in ankylosing spondylitis. V lost 6 bases, J lost 10 bases, and 27 bases lay in between. This CDR3 region has 16 residues. TCRdb reprocessed the 5' RACE reads via MiXCR and lists one record per CDR3 protein. The table records about 150,000 distinct CDR3 sequences, 40% to 50% of them present only once. The chain has TRBV12-3 or TRBV12-4 and TRBJ1-1; a possible D gene is TRBD1 (6 bases). Specimen: synovial fluid, either unsorted or a sorted T cell fraction (not recorded which). The source is a male donor with ankylosing spondylitis. This CDR3 is CASSPGGLQGPGGAFF. CDR3 coding DNA: TGTGCCAGCAGCCCCGGGGGATTACAGGGCCCGGGGGGAGCTTTCTTT.